One sample yielded the 24 T cell receptor beta chains listed below, sequenced in a study of CD8 T cells in ankylosing spondylitis. Study-wide findings and caveats: Blood from ankylosing spondylitis patients appeared to carry a characteristic roughly eight-variant TCR beta motif.

No antigen has been identified for these receptors. TCRdb analysed the 5' RACE reads with MiXCR anew, one entry per CDR3 protein. Among approximately 550,000 distinct CDR3 sequences listed, over 9.5% were seen once. The sequenced sample was blood, either unsorted or a sorted T cell fraction (not recorded which). Receptor source: a male donor with ankylosing spondylitis.

V and J are TRBV30 and TRBJ2-1; D possibly corresponds to TRBD2 (6 bases). Trimming took off 6 bases at V and 7 bases at J, with 16 bases between the two ends. The CDR3 is 13 amino acids. CDR1 and CDR2 from the germline V gene are GTSNPN and SVGIG (reference sequence). CDR3 sequence reads: CACARGAGNEQFF. As DNA, the CDR3 is TGTGCCTGCGCGCGGGGCGCCGGTAATGAGCAGTTCTTC.

This clonotype has a handful of counts. The genes are TRBV24-1 and TRBJ2-1, with 9 positions matching TRBD2. The CDR3 runs 18 residues. Germline CDR1 reads KGHDR; CDR2 reads SFDVKD. V lost 3 bases and J lost 6; bases outside the gene matches: 14. The CDR3 nucleotides are TGTGCCACCAGTGATCCCTCCCCCGCGGGAGGGCTGTCCAATGAGCAGTTCTTC. It encodes CATSDPSPAGGLSNEQFF.

This chain uses TRBV30 with TRBJ2-7, with a possible D match to TRBD1 (6 bases). The germline CDR1 and CDR2 sequences are GTSNPN and SVGIG (reference sequence). The CDR3 consists of 13 residues. Deletions cut 4 bases from V and 1 base from J, with 11 bases between. For the CDR3, the DNA is TGTGCCTGGACCCGGGACATTTCCTACGAGCAGTACTTC. Amino acids: CAWTRDISYEQYF.

This clonotype has a count of ten or more. V usage is TRBV29-1 and J usage is TRBJ1-1, with 8 bases identical to TRBD1. From germline, CDR1 is SQVTM and CDR2 ANQGSEA. The CDR3 contains 15 residues. Unmatched junction bases numbered 10, after V lost 6 bases and J lost 1 base. CDR3 nucleotide sequence: TGCAGCGTCGATGACGCCGGGACAGGGAACACTGAAGCTTTCTTT. It codes for CSVDDAGTGNTEAFF.

V is TRBV20-1 and J is TRBJ2-5; perhaps D is TRBD1 or TRBD2 (6 bases each). The CDR3 length is 17 residues. Germline CDR1 reads DFQATT; CDR2 reads SNEGSKA (reference sequence). Deletions cut 6 bases from V and 4 bases from J, with 27 bases between. CDR3 in amino acids: CSAARTAAGLARETQYF. The CDR3 coding sequence is TGCAGTGCCGCTAGGACAGCCGCCGGGCTAGCGAGAGAGACCCAGTACTTC.

This clonotype appeared a few times. The chain has TRBV5-1 and TRBJ2-1; 11 bases align to TRBD2. The length of the CDR3 is 16 residues. Per the germline V gene, CDR1 is SGHRS and CDR2 is YFSETQ. Trimming took 4 bases from V and 7 from J; bases not matched to a gene: 10. CDR3 region: CASSPLLAGVMNEQFF. CDR3 coding DNA: TGCGCCAGCAGCCCACTACTAGCGGGAGTAATGAATGAGCAGTTCTTC.

This clonotype was detected ten times or more. The rearrangement links TRBV24-1 to TRBJ2-1; the D gene is possibly TRBD1 (5 bases). The ends were cut back, 9 bases at V and 2 bases at J, with 16 bases in the middle. This CDR3 region has 15 residues. Germline V gives CDR1 KGHDR, CDR2 SFDVKD. The CDR3 coding sequence is TGTGCCACCGGGGCCCAAGGTGGTGCCTACAATGAGCAGTTCTTC. The encoded protein is CATGAQGGAYNEQFF.

This clonotype was counted at least ten times. V usage is TRBV11-2 and J usage is TRBJ2-2; no clear D gene. This CDR3 has 12 amino acids. The V end was cut by 5 bases, the J end by 12 bases, with 13 bases between. Per germline, CDR1 SGHAT and CDR2 FQNNGV. CDR3 nucleotide sequence: TGTGCCAGCAGCCCGCAGTACCAGCAGCTGTTTTTT. Translating it yields CASSPQYQQLFF.

This clonotype was observed at least ten times. V usage is TRBV24-1 and J usage is TRBJ2-2; D is ambiguous. The V end lost 5 bases, the J end lost 3 bases, and 12 bases lay between the germline ends. The CDR3 sequence is 15 residues long. Looked up from germline, CDR1 is KGHDR and CDR2 is SFDVKD. The CDR3 sequence: CATSVQTVDTGELFF. CDR3 bases: TGTGCCACCAGTGTGCAGACGGTGGACACCGGGGAGCTGTTTTTT.

In its sample, this clonotype was seen a few times. This chain connects TRBV20-1 to TRBJ2-3; D possibly corresponds to TRBD1 (5 bases). Germline V gene lookup returns CDR1 DFQATT and CDR2 SNEGSKA (reference sequence). This CDR3 has 15 amino acids. V was pared by 0 bases and J by 8 bases, with 18 bases between. CDR3 sequence (DNA): TGCAGTGCTAGAGAAATCAGTTCGAGTAGGGGTACGCAGTATTTT. It yields the protein CSAREISSSRGTQYF.

The chain joins TRBV9 to TRBJ2-1; the D gene is possibly TRBD2 (6 bases). The CDR3 is made up of 15 amino acids. Per the germline V gene, CDR1 is SGDLS and CDR2 is YYNGEE. V dropped 0 bases and J dropped 3 bases, with 10 bases sitting between them. CDR3 protein: CASSVGRGLYNEQFF. The DNA for the CDR3 is TGTGCCAGCAGCGTAGGGCGGGGCCTCTACAATGAGCAGTTCTTC.

This clonotype has only a few counts. The chain recombines TRBV11-3 with TRBJ1-1, with no clear D. The CDR3 totals 12 residues. Germline V gene data show CDR1 as SGHNT and CDR2 as YENEEA. Trimming stripped 0 bases from V and 4 bases from J, with 3 bases between. CDR3 coding DNA: TGTGCCAGCAGCTTAGAGATCACTGAAGCTTTCTTT. The encoded protein is CASSLEITEAFF.

This chain joins TRBV20-1 and TRBJ2-6; D is undetermined. V lost 3 bases to trimming and J lost 4 bases, with 4 bases between them. CDR1 DFQATT and CDR2 SNEGSKA come from the germline V gene (reference sequence). The CDR3 loop spans 12 amino acids. The CDR3 DNA sequence: TGCAGTGCTAGCTTGGGGGCCAACGTCCTGACTTTC. Translation gives CSASLGANVLTF.

This clonotype was counted many times. V usage is TRBV7-2 and J usage is TRBJ2-3; TRBD1 is a possible D gene (6 bases). This CDR3 spans 16 amino acids. V lost 6 bases, J lost 3 bases, and 19 bases lay in between. Germline lookup yields CDR1 SGHTA and CDR2 FQGNSA. This CDR3 reads CASSNPTVTGTDTQYF. CDR3 sequence (DNA): TGTGCCAGCAGTAACCCCACGGTCACAGGGACAGATACGCAGTATTTT.

The chain combines TRBV20-1 with TRBJ1-1, with a possible D match to TRBD1 (6 bases). V lost 6 bases and J 4 bases, leaving 21 bases between the germline ends. The length of the CDR3 is 15 residues. CDR1 is DFQATT and CDR2 is SNEGSKA in the germline V gene (reference sequence). The DNA of the CDR3 is TGCAGTGCGGAGCGGTTCAGGGGCCAGGGCACTGAAGCTTTCTTT. Amino acid sequence: CSAERFRGQGTEAFF.

This rearrangement joins TRBV10-2 to TRBJ2-7, with 14 positions matching TRBD2. Germline V gene lookup returns CDR1 WSHSY and CDR2 SAAADI. J gave up 2 bases and V 2 bases, and 2 bases lay outside the gene matches. The CDR3 spans 16 residues. The CDR3 loop reads CASSEGLAGGPYEQYV. CDR3 sequence (DNA): TGCGCCAGCAGTGAGGGACTAGCGGGAGGTCCCTACGAGCAGTACGTC.

The chain employs TRBV24-1 and TRBJ2-2, with 9 bases aligning to TRBD1. Germline CDR1 is KGHDR and CDR2 is SFDVKD. V was clipped by 9 bases and J by 4 bases; unmatched bases: 5. The CDR3 sequence is 14 residues long. The CDR3 loop is CATRGTGTTGELFF. The CDR3 nucleotides read TGTGCCACCCGGGGGACAGGGACCACCGGGGAGCTGTTTTTT.

This clonotype was seen many times. V gene TRBV20-1 combines with J gene TRBJ1-6, with TRBD1 matching over 9 bases. CDR1 DFQATT and CDR2 SNEGSKA come from the germline V gene (reference sequence). Trimming took 3 bases from V and 9 from J; bases not matched to a gene: 6. The CDR3 is 14 residues long. In DNA, the CDR3 is TGCAGTGCTAGGGTGGGACAGGGAGTTTCACCCCTCCACTTT. Translating it yields CSARVGQGVSPLHF.

Only a few counts were recorded for this clonotype. The chain recombines TRBV20-1 with TRBJ2-2, with D tentatively TRBD2 (6 bases). Trimming removed 6 bases from V and 3 bases from J, with 14 bases in between. Germline V gene sequence: CDR1 DFQATT, CDR2 SNEGSKA (reference sequence). CDR3 length: 14 residues. CDR3 protein: CSAKGRDYTGELFF. DNA for the CDR3: TGCAGTGCAAAAGGGCGGGACTACACCGGGGAGCTGTTTTTT.

This clonotype was detected a few times. The gene calls are TRBV20-1 and TRBJ2-3, with 10 bases aligning to TRBD1. The germline gives CDR1 DFQATT, CDR2 SNEGSKA (reference sequence). Trimming at V came to 4 bases and at J to 3 bases, leaving 7 bases not matched to a gene. This CDR3 region has 15 residues. DNA for the CDR3: TGCAGTGCTATGAGACAGGGGGCTTATACAGATACGCAGTATTTT. Translated: CSAMRQGAYTDTQYF.

The rearrangement uses TRBV2 and TRBJ2-1; D remains ambiguous. V gave up 9 bases and J gave up 8 bases, with 14 bases separating them. Germline V lookup: CDR1 SNHLY, CDR2 FYNNEI. CDR3 length: 12 amino acids. The CDR3 is CASGMFGDEQFF. For the CDR3, the DNA is TGTGCCAGTGGTATGTTTGGGGATGAGCAGTTCTTC.

V is TRBV6-5 and J is TRBJ1-1, with 8 positions matching TRBD1. Unmatched junction bases numbered 3, after V lost 6 bases and J lost 6 bases. CDR3 length equals 12 residues. Germline V CDR1 and CDR2: MNHEY, SVGAGI. The CDR3 DNA reads as TGTGCCAGCAGCCCGGGACAGGCTGAAGCTTTCTTT. Its protein is CASSPGQAEAFF.

This clonotype was counted only a few times. V usage is TRBV20-1 and J usage is TRBJ2-7; 7 nucleotides agree with TRBD1. V trimming: 5 bases; J trimming: 0 bases; junction bases outside the gene matches: 4. Germline CDR1 is DFQATT and CDR2 is SNEGSKA (reference sequence). The CDR3 extends over 13 amino acids. The CDR3 here is CSAQSGGSYEQYF. CDR3 nucleotide sequence: TGCAGTGCTCAATCAGGGGGCTCCTACGAGCAGTACTTC.

This clonotype was seen a few times. J is TRBJ1-3 and V is TRBV7-2, with D perhaps TRBD1 (6 bases). This CDR3 spans 17 amino acids. The ends were cut back, 1 base at V and 1 base at J, with 14 bases in the middle. Per the germline V gene, CDR1 is SGHTA and CDR2 is FQGNSA. The CDR3 reads CASSLVGALRSGNTIYF. Written as DNA, the CDR3 is TGTGCCAGCAGCTTAGTGGGGGCCTTAAGATCTGGAAACACCATATATTTT.